The present entry profiles one T cell receptor (beta chain) with its context. Patients from Seattle were sampled longitudinally, starting during active infection. The source of the sample is a study of blood T cell repertoires in COVID-19. Study context: Acute and convalescent COVID-19 specimens originated in the United States, Italy and Spain. From T cells, B-cell-depleted T cells, or PBMCs came the material, which was cDNA or gDNA.

Original data processing: From reference gene primer amplification, estimates of nucleated cell counts were derived. Only in-frame clones appear in the TCRdb table, and some are missing; sequencing was by immunoSEQ multiplex PCR. That table is the source of V, J and clone size, and D and trimming were worked out from the DNA. Among fewer than 300,000 clones listed, approximately 91% were seen once. The CDR3 runs to 12 residues. V lost 4 bases to trimming and J lost 7 bases; unmatched junction nucleotides: 4. Germline values: CDR1 LGHDT, CDR2 YNNKEL (reference sequence). The receptor's source is a woman in her twenties or thirties with COVID-19, enrolled during active disease. Sequencing was performed on peripheral blood. The V and J genes are TRBV3-1 (or the pseudogene TRBV3-2) and TRBJ2-7; 7 positions match TRBD1. The CDR3 bases are TGTGCCAGCAGCCTACAGGGGCGGGAGCAGTACTTC. Protein sequence: CASSLQGREQYF.